Shown below are 25 T cell receptor beta chains from a single sample sequenced in a study of control samples from healthy donors and cancer patients. Method: immunoSEQ multiplex PCR; TCRdb's copy keeps in-frame clones and lacks some. Seen here are around 140,000 clones, roughly 93% observed once, and the top ten hold more than 4.5%. Sequencing was carried out using blood. The origin of the receptors is a man between 18 and 29 years old in good health.

V gene TRBV6-2 or TRBV6-3 combines with J gene TRBJ1-5; D unclear. Germline CDR1 reads MNHEY; CDR2 reads SVGEGT. CDR3 size: 14 residues. V was trimmed by 5 bases and J by 2 bases, leaving 10 bases between them. The CDR3 region is CASSPGWGNQPQHF. CDR3 DNA: TGTGCCAGCAGTCCGGGGTGGGGCAATCAGCCCCAGCATTTT.

The chain has TRBV5-1 and TRBJ2-1; 9 bases fit TRBD2. The germline gives CDR1 SGHRS, CDR2 YFSETQ. J gave up 8 bases and V 7 bases, and 10 bases lay outside the gene matches. The CDR3 runs to 14 residues. The CDR3 DNA sequence: TGCGCCAGCGACCAGGTGGCGGGGGGGGATGAGCAGTTCTTC. This gives the protein CASDQVAGGDEQFF. The variable domain in full, with the rest retrieved from reference TRBV5-1 and TRBJ2-1, is KAGVTQTPRYLIKTRGQQVTLSCSPISGHRSVSWYQQTPGQGLQFLFEYFSETQRNKGNFPGRFSGRQFSNSRSEMNVSTLELGDSALYLCASDQVAGGDEQFFGPGTRLTVL.

The rearrangement links TRBV5-5 to TRBJ2-6; D unclear. The V gene lost 6 bases and the J gene lost 4 bases, with 11 bases spanning the gap. The germline V gene has CDR1 SGHKS and CDR2 YYEKEE (reference sequence). The CDR3 runs 14 residues. The CDR3 spells CASIDSPGANVLTF. DNA of the CDR3: TGTGCCAGCATCGATTCCCCCGGGGCCAACGTCCTGACTTTC.

The chain carries TRBV6-5 and TRBJ2-2; weak D call: TRBD1 (5 bases). Germline assignment: CDR1 MNHEY and CDR2 SVGAGI. The CDR3 spans 14 residues. The V end was cut by 6 bases, the J end by 6 bases, with 14 bases between. The CDR3 loop is CASSRTLQAGELFF. The DNA of the CDR3 is TGTGCCAGCAGCCGGACACTTCAGGCCGGGGAGCTGTTTTTT.

The J gene is TRBJ1-3, the V gene TRBV5-6; a possible D gene is TRBD1 (6 bases). CDR1 and CDR2 from the germline V gene are SGHDT and YYEEEE. V shed 4 bases and J shed 2 bases, with 13 bases lying between them. The CDR3 contains 15 residues. This CDR3 is CASSGYTGTGNTIYF. The CDR3 region has the DNA TGTGCCAGCAGCGGGTATACAGGGACTGGAAACACCATATATTTT.

This chain uses TRBV11-3 with TRBJ2-7; no reliable D call. The CDR3 sequence is 15 residues long. From germline, CDR1 is SGHNT and CDR2 YENEEA. Trimming shortened V by 1 base and J by 2 bases, and 12 bases separated the two germline ends. The CDR3: CASSLGAGEPYEQYF. The CDR3 region has the DNA TGTGCCAGCAGCTTAGGGGCAGGCGAACCCTACGAGCAGTACTTC. Filled out from reference TRBV11-3 and TRBJ2-7, the complete variable domain reads EAGVVQSPRYKIIEKKQPVAFWCNPISGHNTLYWYLQNLGQGPELLIRYENEEAVDDSQLPKDRFSAERLKGVDSTLKIQPAELGDSAVYLCASSLGAGEPYEQYFGPGTRLTVT.

This sequence joins TRBV28 and TRBJ2-7, with 8 bases aligning to TRBD1. V dropped 6 bases and J dropped 4; count of bases not matched to a gene: 11. The CDR3 length is 15 residues. Germline V gene data show CDR1 as MDHEN and CDR2 as SYDVKM. The chain's CDR3 is CASSAGRQGAYEQYF. The CDR3 DNA reads as TGTGCCAGCAGCGCAGGGCGGCAGGGGGCTTACGAGCAGTACTTC. The full variable domain, in which reference TRBV28 and TRBJ2-7 provide the parts outside the CDR3, is DVKVTQSSRYLVKRTGEKVFLECVQDMDHENMFWYRQDPGLGLRLIYFSYDVKMKEKGDIPEGYSVSREKKERFSLILESASTNQTSMYLCASSAGRQGAYEQYFGPGTRLTVT.

The chain recombines TRBV24-1 with TRBJ2-5, with D hard to call. This CDR3 comprises 12 residues. Trimming took 5 bases from V and 5 from J, leaving 8 bases between them. Germline V gene sequence: CDR1 KGHDR, CDR2 SFDVKD. The CDR3 DNA is TGTGCCACCAGTGGAGCGATGGAGACCCAGTACTTC. This encodes CATSGAMETQYF.

In its sample, this clone was seen once. The genes are TRBV29-1 and TRBJ2-5; 14 bases fit TRBD2. This CDR3 has 15 amino acids. Germline lookup yields CDR1 SQVTM and CDR2 ANQGSEA. The junction had 5 bases not matched to a gene; V was cut back by 7 bases and J by 1 base. CDR3 protein: CSASGTSGSQETQYF. The DNA of the CDR3 is TGCAGCGCCTCGGGGACTAGCGGGAGCCAAGAGACCCAGTACTTC.

This chain uses TRBV5-1 with TRBJ1-4; D unclear. Germline loops: CDR1 SGHRS, CDR2 YFSETQ. CDR3 length: 17 amino acids. With 0 bases removed from V and 2 bases from J, the gap between germline ends came to 14 bases. Here the CDR3 reads CASSLEARLSTNEKLFF. The CDR3 coding sequence is TGCGCCAGCAGCTTGGAGGCCAGACTTTCCACTAATGAAAAACTGTTTTTT.

The V and J genes are TRBV6-6 and TRBJ1-5; the D gene is possibly TRBD1 (5 bases). V was clipped by 2 bases and J by 8 bases, with 10 bases between them. Germline CDR1 reads MNHNY; CDR2 reads SVGAGI (reference sequence). The CDR3 consists of 13 residues. For the CDR3, the DNA is TGTGCCAGCAGTTACGGACACCGGGAGCCCCAGCATTTT. Residues: CASSYGHREPQHF.

The chain combines TRBV7-3 with TRBJ2-4; 8 nucleotides match TRBD2. The germline V gene encodes CDR1 SGHTA and CDR2 FQGTGA. The CDR3 loop spans 15 amino acids. The V gene end was trimmed by 0 bases and the J gene end by 8 bases; junction bases not matched to a gene: 6. Written as DNA, the CDR3 is TGTGCCAGCAGCTTAACTAGCGGGAACAGGGACATTCAGTACTTC. It yields the protein CASSLTSGNRDIQYF.

This clone was seen only a few times. The chain is built from TRBV30 and TRBJ1-4, with TRBD1 as a possible D gene (5 bases). Germline CDR1 is GTSNPN and CDR2 is SVGIG (reference sequence). Trimming left V 0 bases short and J 8 bases short, with 19 bases between. The CDR3 covers 16 residues. In DNA form, the CDR3 reads TGTGCCTGGAGTGTACCGCGGGGGTACGATCGGGAAAAACTGTTTTTT. Protein sequence: CAWSVPRGYDREKLFF.

The chain carries TRBV30 and TRBJ1-6, with TRBD1 as a possible D gene (5 bases). The CDR3 contains 15 residues. CDR1 is GTSNPN, CDR2 SVGIG, per germline (reference sequence). Trimming stripped 4 bases from V and 9 bases from J, with 19 bases between. CDR3 bases: TGTGCCTGGACCCTACAGAAGGGGTCGTTTTCACCCCTCCACTTT. Protein: CAWTLQKGSFSPLHF.

The rearrangement uses TRBV13 and TRBJ1-2; D perhaps matches TRBD1 (6 bases). Germline V gives CDR1 PRHDT, CDR2 FYEKMQ (reference sequence). The CDR3 is made up of 14 amino acids. Trimming cost V 4 bases and J 4 bases, with 13 bases left between them. The CDR3 protein is CASSSEGGGYGYTF. As DNA, the CDR3 is TGTGCCAGCAGCTCGGAAGGGGGGGGCTATGGCTACACCTTC.

V gene TRBV19 combines with J gene TRBJ1-1; D uncertain. The CDR3 is made up of 12 amino acids. Per the germline V gene, CDR1 is LNHDA and CDR2 is SQIVND (reference sequence). The ends were cut back, 4 bases at V and 1 base at J, with 4 bases in the middle. CDR3 amino acids: CASSRSNTEAFF. The DNA of the CDR3 is TGTGCCAGTAGTAGATCGAACACTGAAGCTTTCTTT. Based on the CDR3 plus reference TRBV19 and TRBJ1-1, the full variable domain is DGGITQSPKYLFRKEGQNVTLSCEQNLNHDAMYWYRQDPGQGLRLIYYSQIVNDFQKGDIAEGYSVSREKKESFPLTVTSAQKNPTAFYLCASSRSNTEAFFGQGTRLTVV.

The chain employs TRBV5-1 and TRBJ1-2, with TRBD1 identical over 8 bases. The germline gives CDR1 SGHRS, CDR2 YFSETQ. The V and J ends lost 0 bases and 6 bases, in that order; junction bases with no gene match: 4. The CDR3 length is 14 residues. This CDR3 is CASSLGGTGDGYTF. The CDR3 DNA reads TGCGCCAGCAGCTTGGGAGGGACAGGAGATGGCTACACCTTC.

This chain connects TRBV19 to TRBJ2-6; no clear D. The CDR3 is 14 amino acids. The V gene lost 8 bases and the J gene lost 1 base, with 9 bases spanning the gap. In germline, CDR1 is LNHDA, CDR2 SQIVND (reference sequence). The CDR3 reads CASYGESGANVLTF. CDR3 in DNA: TGTGCCAGTTATGGGGAATCTGGGGCCAACGTCCTGACTTTC.

V gene TRBV6-5 combines with J gene TRBJ2-1; tentatively, D is TRBD1 (6 bases). The CDR3 is made up of 15 amino acids. V was shortened by 5 bases and J by 7 bases, with 18 bases between the two germline ends. Per germline, CDR1 MNHEY and CDR2 SVGAGI. Here the CDR3 DNA reads TGTGCCAGCAGTCTTGATCAGGGGTTTTCTAATGAGCAGTTCTTC. Amino acid sequence: CASSLDQGFSNEQFF.

The gene calls are TRBV9 and TRBJ2-1; 14 nucleotides match TRBD2. J was trimmed by 0 bases and V by 0 bases; bases with no gene match: 8. Germline loops: CDR1 SGDLS, CDR2 YYNGEE. The CDR3 is made up of 20 amino acids. The CDR3 is CASSVGTSGRRGSSYNEQFF. DNA for the CDR3: TGTGCCAGCAGCGTAGGGACTAGCGGGAGGAGGGGCAGCTCCTACAATGAGCAGTTCTTC.

The chain is built from TRBV7-2 and TRBJ2-1; TRBD2 aligns across 10 bases. The germline V gene encodes CDR1 SGHTA and CDR2 FQGNSA. V lost 2 bases to trimming and J lost 5 bases; unmatched junction nucleotides: 3. The CDR3 totals 15 residues. The CDR3 is CASSLSSGRNNEQFF. DNA for the CDR3: TGTGCCAGCAGCTTAAGTAGCGGGAGGAACAATGAGCAGTTCTTC.

The chain has TRBV5-1 and TRBJ1-1, with D unclear. Germline V CDR1 and CDR2: SGHRS, YFSETQ. The V and J ends lost 3 bases and 7 bases respectively, with 16 bases between them. The CDR3 has 14 amino acids. CDR3 in amino acids: CASSSQHTAFEAFF. Here the CDR3 DNA reads TGCGCCAGCAGCTCCCAGCACACCGCCTTTGAAGCTTTCTTT.

The chain couples TRBV27 to TRBJ1-1; D perhaps matches TRBD1 (5 bases). Germline CDR1 reads MNHEY; CDR2 reads SMNVEV (reference sequence). The CDR3 loop spans 14 amino acids. V dropped 4 bases and J dropped 1 base, with 10 bases sitting between them. As DNA, the CDR3 is TGTGCCAGCAGTTGGAGGACAACGAACACTGAAGCTTTCTTT. This translates into CASSWRTTNTEAFF.

The chain joins TRBV3-1 (or the pseudogene TRBV3-2) to TRBJ1-6; tentatively, D is TRBD1 (5 bases). With 4 bases removed from V and 11 bases from J, the gap between germline ends came to 12 bases. The CDR3 loop spans 13 amino acids. Germline CDR1 reads LGHDT; CDR2 reads YNNKEL (reference sequence). The CDR3 DNA follows: TGTGCCAGCAGCCGAGCCGGGGGGGCACCCCTCCACTTT. This gives the protein CASSRAGGAPLHF.

The genes are TRBV5-1 and TRBJ1-4; D is ambiguous. This CDR3 comprises 16 residues. The germline CDR1 and CDR2 sequences are SGHRS and YFSETQ. V dropped 1 base and J dropped 7 bases, with 17 bases sitting between them. The CDR3 protein is CASSLSPSRVGEKLFF. Here the CDR3 DNA reads TGCGCCAGCAGCTTGTCTCCCTCGCGAGTTGGTGAAAAACTGTTTTTT.